Listed below are T cell receptor beta chains from one sample, sequenced in a study of T cell responses to AZD1222 COVID-19 vaccine. Data came from immunoSEQ multiplex PCR; TCRdb stores just in-frame clones and leaves some out. The sample lists 80,000 or so clones, more than 60% occurring once. The sample here was peripheral blood, taken 28 days after the second dose of the MenACWY control vaccine. All receptors derive from an adult who received the MenACWY meningococcal vaccine as a control. CDR3s leave out the opening cysteine and the closing phenylalanine or tryptophan. The D gene is left open where the match is weak.

d_gene: -
j_gene: TRBJ2-2
v_gene: TRBV19
CDR3aa: ASSIRQAGNTGELF

d_gene: -
j_gene: TRBJ1-2
v_gene: TRBV21-1
CDR3aa: ASSIPGTEANYGYT

d_gene: -
j_gene: TRBJ1-1
v_gene: TRBV6-5
CDR3aa: AFKTGVMNTEAF

d_gene: TRBD2
j_gene: TRBJ2-2
v_gene: TRBV5-5
CDR3aa: ASSLAWAGGPTGELF

d_gene: -
j_gene: TRBJ1-2
v_gene: TRBV5-1
CDR3aa: ASSPPLDPPGPGYT

d_gene: -
j_gene: TRBJ1-6
v_gene: TRBV5-5
CDR3aa: ASSLLTYNSPLH

d_gene: -
j_gene: TRBJ1-4
v_gene: TRBV6-5
CDR3aa: ASIGPGANEKLF

d_gene: TRBD2
j_gene: TRBJ2-3
v_gene: TRBV28
CDR3aa: ASSTSGSTDTQY

d_gene: TRBD1
j_gene: TRBJ2-1
v_gene: TRBV5-1
CDR3aa: ASRFRDRADEQF

d_gene: -
j_gene: TRBJ1-5
v_gene: TRBV19
CDR3aa: ASSRIRGVQPQH

d_gene: -
j_gene: TRBJ1-2
v_gene: TRBV6-2/TRBV6-3
CDR3aa: ASSAGRQNYGYT

d_gene: TRBD2
j_gene: TRBJ2-1
v_gene: TRBV5-8
CDR3aa: ASITSGRTSYNEQF

d_gene: TRBD1
j_gene: TRBJ1-1
v_gene: TRBV7-2
CDR3aa: ASNDRGAGGGAF

d_gene: -
j_gene: TRBJ1-1
v_gene: TRBV19
CDR3aa: ASSIAGTEAF

d_gene: -
j_gene: TRBJ1-5
v_gene: TRBV6-1
CDR3aa: ASSEGDSYQPQH

d_gene: -
j_gene: TRBJ1-3
v_gene: TRBV28
CDR3aa: ASSLGTSGNTIY

d_gene: TRBD1
j_gene: TRBJ2-5
v_gene: TRBV28
CDR3aa: ASSETLDRDETQY

d_gene: TRBD1
j_gene: TRBJ1-2
v_gene: TRBV28
CDR3aa: ASSVTGSGYT

d_gene: -
j_gene: TRBJ1-2
v_gene: TRBV15
CDR3aa: ATSFDKGGYGYT

d_gene: TRBD1
j_gene: TRBJ1-1
v_gene: TRBV28
CDR3aa: ASSPNRQGGGTEAF

d_gene: TRBD1
j_gene: TRBJ2-2
v_gene: TRBV5-1
CDR3aa: ASSFQGANTGELF

d_gene: -
j_gene: TRBJ1-1
v_gene: TRBV28
CDR3aa: ASSLGRVTEAF

d_gene: -
j_gene: TRBJ1-2
v_gene: TRBV2
CDR3aa: ASSPIIYGYT

d_gene: -
j_gene: TRBJ2-7
v_gene: TRBV7-8
CDR3aa: ASSLLVQYEQY

d_gene: -
j_gene: TRBJ2-5
v_gene: TRBV5-1
CDR3aa: ASSLGNQETQY

d_gene: -
j_gene: TRBJ2-1
v_gene: TRBV25-1
CDR3aa: ASSESRPNGRNEQF

d_gene: -
j_gene: TRBJ2-3
v_gene: TRBV10-3
CDR3aa: AISEGRGVDTQY

d_gene: -
j_gene: TRBJ1-5
v_gene: TRBV12-3/TRBV12-4
CDR3aa: ASSLARIQPQH

d_gene: TRBD1
j_gene: TRBJ2-1
v_gene: TRBV3-1/TRBV3-2
CDR3aa: ASSLTGDLNEQF

d_gene: TRBD1
j_gene: TRBJ2-5
v_gene: TRBV4-1
CDR3aa: ASSLGTGSQETQY

d_gene: TRBD1
j_gene: TRBJ1-2
v_gene: TRBV7-2
CDR3aa: ASSWDRGANYGYT

d_gene: -
j_gene: TRBJ1-5
v_gene: TRBV10-3
CDR3aa: AISESGSNQPQH

d_gene: -
j_gene: TRBJ1-4
v_gene: TRBV30
CDR3aa: ACSFARDANEKLF

d_gene: -
j_gene: TRBJ1-5
v_gene: TRBV23-1
CDR3aa: ASSQSPIQPQH

d_gene: TRBD2
j_gene: TRBJ2-2
v_gene: TRBV30
CDR3aa: AWSRGLATGELF

d_gene: -
j_gene: TRBJ1-1
v_gene: TRBV12-3/TRBV12-4
CDR3aa: ASSLGKNTEAF

d_gene: TRBD2
j_gene: TRBJ2-1
v_gene: TRBV7-6
CDR3aa: ASSPVMGAGGLGVSEQF

d_gene: TRBD1
j_gene: TRBJ2-7
v_gene: TRBV2
CDR3aa: ASSPPKNRGPSYEQY

d_gene: TRBD2
j_gene: TRBJ2-5
v_gene: TRBV29-1
CDR3aa: SVDAVTSGAPETQY

d_gene: -
j_gene: TRBJ2-5
v_gene: TRBV2
CDR3aa: ASRRANLNQETQY

d_gene: -
j_gene: TRBJ1-5
v_gene: TRBV19
CDR3aa: ATAPRDRSNQPQH

d_gene: -
j_gene: TRBJ2-5
v_gene: TRBV7-8
CDR3aa: ASSSRALQETQY

d_gene: -
j_gene: TRBJ1-2
v_gene: TRBV2
CDR3aa: ASSKDRNYGYT

d_gene: -
j_gene: TRBJ2-7
v_gene: TRBV24-1
CDR3aa: ATRATDRYIY

d_gene: -
j_gene: TRBJ2-2
v_gene: TRBV5-6
CDR3aa: ASSWGVWDTGELF

d_gene: -
j_gene: TRBJ1-4
v_gene: TRBV20-1
CDR3aa: SARLGEKLF

d_gene: TRBD2
j_gene: TRBJ2-3
v_gene: TRBV11-2
CDR3aa: ASSLATIRGGPSTDTQY

d_gene: -
j_gene: TRBJ1-6
v_gene: TRBV5-5
CDR3aa: ASSLDRNSPLH

d_gene: -
j_gene: TRBJ2-7
v_gene: TRBV28
CDR3aa: ASMTGDWVKPPHYEQY

d_gene: -
j_gene: TRBJ2-7
v_gene: TRBV21-1
CDR3aa: ASSPNGGFGEQY

d_gene: TRBD2
j_gene: TRBJ2-7
v_gene: TRBV30
CDR3aa: AWTPLAGSSRQY